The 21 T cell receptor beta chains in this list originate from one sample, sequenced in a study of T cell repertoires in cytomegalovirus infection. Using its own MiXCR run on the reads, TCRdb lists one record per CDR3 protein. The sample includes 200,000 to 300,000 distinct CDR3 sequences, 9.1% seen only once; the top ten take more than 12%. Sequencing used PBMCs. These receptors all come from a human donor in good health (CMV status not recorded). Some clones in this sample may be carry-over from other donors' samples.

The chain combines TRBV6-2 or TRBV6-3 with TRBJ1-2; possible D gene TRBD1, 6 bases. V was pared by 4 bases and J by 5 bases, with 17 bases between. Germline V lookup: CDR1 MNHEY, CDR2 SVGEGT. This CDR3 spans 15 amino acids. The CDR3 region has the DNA TGTGCCAGCAGTTCCTGGACAGCAAATTTGTATGGCTACACCTTC. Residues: CASSSWTANLYGYTF.

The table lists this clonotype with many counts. The CDR3 sequence: CASSRNTGFDSPLHF. CDR3 DNA sequence: TGTGCCAGCAGCCGTAATACAGGGTTCGATTCACCCCTCCACTTT. The V gene is TRBV7-3, the J gene TRBJ1-6; maybe TRBD1 (6 bases). This CDR3 contains 15 residues. Germline V lookup: CDR1 SGHTA, CDR2 FQGTGA. Trimming left V 5 bases short and J 8 bases short, with 16 bases between.

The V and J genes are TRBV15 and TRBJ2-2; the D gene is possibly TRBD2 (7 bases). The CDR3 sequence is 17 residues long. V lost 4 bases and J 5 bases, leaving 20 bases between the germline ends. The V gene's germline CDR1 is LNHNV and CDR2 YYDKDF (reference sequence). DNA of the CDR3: TGTGCCACCAGCACCCCCAGGGCGGGGGCGAGGACCGGGGAGCTGTTTTTT. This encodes CATSTPRAGARTGELFF.

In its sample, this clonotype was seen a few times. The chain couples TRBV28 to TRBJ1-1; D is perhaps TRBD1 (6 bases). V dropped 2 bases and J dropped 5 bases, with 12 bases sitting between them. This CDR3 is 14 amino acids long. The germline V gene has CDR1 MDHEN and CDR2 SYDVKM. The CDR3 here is CASSLGGGWTEAFF. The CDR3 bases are TGTGCCAGCAGTTTAGGGGGCGGTTGGACTGAAGCTTTCTTT.

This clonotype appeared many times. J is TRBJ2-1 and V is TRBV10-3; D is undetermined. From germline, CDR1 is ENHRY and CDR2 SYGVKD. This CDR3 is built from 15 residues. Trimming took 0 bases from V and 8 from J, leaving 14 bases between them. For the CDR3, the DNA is TGTGCCATCAGTGAGTCAGTGGGTAAATCGGATGAGCAGTTCTTC. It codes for CAISESVGKSDEQFF.

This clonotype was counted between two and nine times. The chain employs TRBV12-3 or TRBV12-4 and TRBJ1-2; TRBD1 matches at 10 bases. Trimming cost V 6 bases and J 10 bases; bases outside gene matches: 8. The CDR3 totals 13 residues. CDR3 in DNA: TGTGCCAGCAGCGTCCCGGGACAGGGGATCTACACCTTC. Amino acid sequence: CASSVPGQGIYTF.

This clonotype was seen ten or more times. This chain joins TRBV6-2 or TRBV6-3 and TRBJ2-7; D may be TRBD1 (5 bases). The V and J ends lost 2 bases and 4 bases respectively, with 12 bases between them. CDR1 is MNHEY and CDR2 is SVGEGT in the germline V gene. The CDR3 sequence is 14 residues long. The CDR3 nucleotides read TGTGCCAGCAGTTACGGGGCCAGTTGGTACGAGCAGTACTTC. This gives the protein CASSYGASWYEQYF.

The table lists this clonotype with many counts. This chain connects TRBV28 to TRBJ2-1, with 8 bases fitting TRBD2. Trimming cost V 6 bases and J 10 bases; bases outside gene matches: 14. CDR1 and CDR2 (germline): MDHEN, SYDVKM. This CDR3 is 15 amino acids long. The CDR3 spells CASSPRRREVREQFF. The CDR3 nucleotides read TGTGCCAGCAGCCCCCGGCGGCGGGAGGTTCGGGAGCAGTTCTTC.

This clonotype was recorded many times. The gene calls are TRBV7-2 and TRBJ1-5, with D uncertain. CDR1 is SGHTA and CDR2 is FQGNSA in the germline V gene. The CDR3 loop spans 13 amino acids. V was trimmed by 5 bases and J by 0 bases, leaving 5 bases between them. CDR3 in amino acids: CASSGYSNQPQHF. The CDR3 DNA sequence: TGTGCCAGCAGCGGTTATAGCAATCAGCCCCAGCATTTT.

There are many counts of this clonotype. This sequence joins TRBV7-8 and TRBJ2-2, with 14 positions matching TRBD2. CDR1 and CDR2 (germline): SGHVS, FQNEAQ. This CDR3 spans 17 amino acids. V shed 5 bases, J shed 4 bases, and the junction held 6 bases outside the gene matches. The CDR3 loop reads CASSRRLAGGVTGELFF. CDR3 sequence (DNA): TGTGCCAGCAGCCGACGACTAGCGGGAGGGGTCACCGGGGAGCTGTTTTTT.

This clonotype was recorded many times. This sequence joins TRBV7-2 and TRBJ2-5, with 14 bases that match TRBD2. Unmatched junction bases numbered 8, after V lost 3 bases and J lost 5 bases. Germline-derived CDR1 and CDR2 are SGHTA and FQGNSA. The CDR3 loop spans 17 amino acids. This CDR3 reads CASSLTGLAGGLETQYF. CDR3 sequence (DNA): TGTGCCAGCAGCTTGACCGGACTAGCGGGAGGACTCGAGACCCAGTACTTC.

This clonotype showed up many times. The CDR3 sequence: CASNPRGGPYEQYF. The CDR3 nucleotides read TGTGCCAGCAACCCTCGAGGGGGCCCCTACGAGCAGTACTTC. The chain recombines TRBV7-2 with TRBJ2-7; 7 bases align to TRBD1. V lost 7 bases, J lost 2 bases, and 8 bases stayed unmatched. Germline assignment: CDR1 SGHTA and CDR2 FQGNSA. This CDR3 has 14 residues.

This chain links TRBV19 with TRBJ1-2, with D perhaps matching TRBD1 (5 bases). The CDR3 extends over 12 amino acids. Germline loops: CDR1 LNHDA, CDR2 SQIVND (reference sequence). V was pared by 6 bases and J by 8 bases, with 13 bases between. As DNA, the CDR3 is TGTGCCAGTAGACTGGGTTGGGGCGGCTACACCTTC. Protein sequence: CASRLGWGGYTF. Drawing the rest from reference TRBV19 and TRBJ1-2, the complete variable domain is DGGITQSPKYLFRKEGQNVTLSCEQNLNHDAMYWYRQDPGQGLRLIYYSQIVNDFQKGDIAEGYSVSREKKESFPLTVTSAQKNPTAFYLCASRLGWGGYTFGSGTRLTVV.

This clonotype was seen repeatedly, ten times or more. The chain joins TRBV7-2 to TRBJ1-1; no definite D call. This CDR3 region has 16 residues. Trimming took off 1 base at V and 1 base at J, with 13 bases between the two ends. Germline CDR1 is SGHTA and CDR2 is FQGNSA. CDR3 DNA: TGTGCCAGCAGCTTAGACGGGGTCGGGCAGAACACTGAAGCTTTCTTT. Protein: CASSLDGVGQNTEAFF.

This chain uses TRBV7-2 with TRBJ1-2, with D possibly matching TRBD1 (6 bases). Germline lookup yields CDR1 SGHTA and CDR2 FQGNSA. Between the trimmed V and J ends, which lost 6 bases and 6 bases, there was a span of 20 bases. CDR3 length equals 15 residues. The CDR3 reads CASRQSRTGQHGYTF. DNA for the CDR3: TGTGCCAGCAGGCAATCTCGGACGGGACAACATGGCTACACCTTC. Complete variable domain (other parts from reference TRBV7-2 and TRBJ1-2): GAGVSQSPSNKVTEKGKDVELRCDPISGHTALYWYRQSLGQGLEFLIYFQGNSAPDKSGLPSDRFSAERTGGSVSTLTIQRTQQEDSAVYLCASRQSRTGQHGYTFGSGTRLTVV.

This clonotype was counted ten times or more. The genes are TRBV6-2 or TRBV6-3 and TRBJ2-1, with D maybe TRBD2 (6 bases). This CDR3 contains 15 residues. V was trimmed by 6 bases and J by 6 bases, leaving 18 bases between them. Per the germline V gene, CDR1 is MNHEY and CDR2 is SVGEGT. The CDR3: CASSGSGTSGNEQFF. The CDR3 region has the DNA TGTGCCAGCAGCGGTTCCGGGACTTCGGGCAATGAGCAGTTCTTC.

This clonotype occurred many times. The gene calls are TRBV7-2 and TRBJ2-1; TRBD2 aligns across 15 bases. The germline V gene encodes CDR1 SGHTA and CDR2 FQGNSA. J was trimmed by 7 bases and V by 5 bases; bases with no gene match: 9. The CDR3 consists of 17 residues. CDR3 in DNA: TGTGCCAGCAGCCTTGGACTAGCGGGGGGGTCCGGGAATGAGCAGTTCTTC. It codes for CASSLGLAGGSGNEQFF.

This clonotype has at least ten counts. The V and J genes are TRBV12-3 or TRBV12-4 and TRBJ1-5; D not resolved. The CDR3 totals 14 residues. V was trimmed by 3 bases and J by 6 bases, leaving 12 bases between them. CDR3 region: CASSFEGSRQPQHF. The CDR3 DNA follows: TGTGCCAGCAGTTTTGAGGGTTCGCGTCAGCCCCAGCATTTT.

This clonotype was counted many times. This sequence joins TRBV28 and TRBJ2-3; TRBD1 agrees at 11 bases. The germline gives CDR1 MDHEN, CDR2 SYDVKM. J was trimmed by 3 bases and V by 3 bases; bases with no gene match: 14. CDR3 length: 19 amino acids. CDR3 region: CASSLEATLGQGATDTQYF. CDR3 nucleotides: TGTGCCAGCAGTTTGGAAGCCACCCTCGGACAGGGGGCGACAGATACGCAGTATTTT.

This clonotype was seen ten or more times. CDR3 bases: TGTGCCAGCAGCCTAAAGTCCGGGACAGGGGGGTTCCATGAGCAGTTCTTC. As protein: CASSLKSGTGGFHEQFF. The V call is TRBV7-2, the J call TRBJ2-1; 11 nucleotides agree with TRBD1. The CDR3 is 17 amino acids. Unmatched junction bases numbered 14, after V lost 5 bases and J lost 8 bases. Germline V lookup: CDR1 SGHTA, CDR2 FQGNSA.

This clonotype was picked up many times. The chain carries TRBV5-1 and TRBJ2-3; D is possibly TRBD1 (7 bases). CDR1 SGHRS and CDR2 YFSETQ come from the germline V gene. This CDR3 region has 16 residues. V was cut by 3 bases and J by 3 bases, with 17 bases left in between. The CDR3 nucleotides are TGCGCCAGCAGCTCCAACAGGGGAGGAAGGACAGATACGCAGTATTTT. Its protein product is CASSSNRGGRTDTQYF.